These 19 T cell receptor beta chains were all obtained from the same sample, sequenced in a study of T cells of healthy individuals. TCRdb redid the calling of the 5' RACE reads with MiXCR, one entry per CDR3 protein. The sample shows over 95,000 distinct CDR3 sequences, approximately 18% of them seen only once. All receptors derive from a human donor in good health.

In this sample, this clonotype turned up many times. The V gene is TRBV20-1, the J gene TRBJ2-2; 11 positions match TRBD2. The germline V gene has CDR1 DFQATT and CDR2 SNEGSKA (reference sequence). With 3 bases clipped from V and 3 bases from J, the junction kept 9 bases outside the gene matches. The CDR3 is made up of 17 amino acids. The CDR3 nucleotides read TGCAGTGCTAGCGAAACAACGACTAGCGGGGACACCGGGGAGCTGTTTTTT. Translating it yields CSASETTTSGDTGELFF.

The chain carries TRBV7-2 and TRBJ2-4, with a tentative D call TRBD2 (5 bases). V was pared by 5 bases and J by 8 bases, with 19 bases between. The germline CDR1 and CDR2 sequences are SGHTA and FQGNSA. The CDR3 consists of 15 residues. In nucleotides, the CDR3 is TGTGCCAGCAGCCAGGATGGGGAGTGGGGAGACATTCAGTACTTC. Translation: CASSQDGEWGDIQYF. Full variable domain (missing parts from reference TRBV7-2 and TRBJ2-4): GAGVSQSPSNKVTEKGKDVELRCDPISGHTALYWYRQSLGQGLEFLIYFQGNSAPDKSGLPSDRFSAERTGGSVSTLTIQRTQQEDSAVYLCASSQDGEWGDIQYFGAGTRLSVL.

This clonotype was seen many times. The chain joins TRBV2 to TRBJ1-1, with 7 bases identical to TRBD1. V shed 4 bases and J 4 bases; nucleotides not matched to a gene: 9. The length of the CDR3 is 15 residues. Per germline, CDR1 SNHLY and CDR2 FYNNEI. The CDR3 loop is CASSGGGFWFTEAFF. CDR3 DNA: TGTGCCAGCAGTGGAGGGGGCTTCTGGTTCACTGAAGCTTTCTTT.

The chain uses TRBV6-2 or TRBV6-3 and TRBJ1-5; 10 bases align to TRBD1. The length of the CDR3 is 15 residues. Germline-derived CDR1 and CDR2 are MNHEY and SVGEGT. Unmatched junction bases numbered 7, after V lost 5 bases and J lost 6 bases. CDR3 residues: CASSADRGLSQPQHF. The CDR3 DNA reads TGTGCCAGCAGTGCCGACAGGGGGCTAAGTCAGCCCCAGCATTTT.

CDR3 coding DNA: TGTGCCAGCAGCCCAGGGACTAGCGGGGGGATTTGGTACGAGCAGTACTTC. This translates into CASSPGTSGGIWYEQYF. The chain is built from TRBV7-9 and TRBJ2-7, with 15 bases identical to TRBD2. V lost 5 bases to trimming and J lost 4 bases; unmatched junction nucleotides: 9. CDR1 is SEHNR and CDR2 is FQNEAQ in the germline V gene (reference sequence). The CDR3 length is 17 residues.

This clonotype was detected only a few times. This CDR3 is CASSPPAGSSYEQYF. For the CDR3, the DNA is TGTGCCAGCTCACCACCTGCAGGGTCCTCCTACGAGCAGTACTTC. The genes are TRBV18 and TRBJ2-7; a weak D match, TRBD1 (5 bases). The V gene lost 0 bases and the J gene lost 0 bases, with 9 bases spanning the gap. CDR3 length equals 15 residues. Germline CDR1 is KGHSH and CDR2 is LQKENI.

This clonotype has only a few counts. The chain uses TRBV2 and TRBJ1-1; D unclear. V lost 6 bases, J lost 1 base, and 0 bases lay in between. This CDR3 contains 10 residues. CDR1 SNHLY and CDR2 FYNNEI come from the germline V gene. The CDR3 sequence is CASRNTEAFF. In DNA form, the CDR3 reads TGTGCCAGCAGGAACACTGAAGCTTTCTTT.

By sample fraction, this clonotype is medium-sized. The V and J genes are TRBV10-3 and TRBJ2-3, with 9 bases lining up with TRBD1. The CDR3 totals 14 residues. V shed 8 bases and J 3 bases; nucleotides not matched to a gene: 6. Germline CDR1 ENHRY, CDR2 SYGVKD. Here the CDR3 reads CAISGTGTTDTQYF. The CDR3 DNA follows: TGTGCCATCTCCGGGACAGGGACAACAGATACGCAGTATTTT.

CDR3 nucleotides: TGTGCCAGCAGCGTAGTCGGGGACATGAACACTGAAGCTTTCTTT. This translates into CASSVVGDMNTEAFF. This rearrangement joins TRBV7-6 to TRBJ1-1; D is possibly TRBD1 (6 bases). CDR1 SGHVS and CDR2 FNYEAQ come from the germline V gene. CDR3 length: 15 amino acids. Trimming removed 5 bases from V and 0 bases from J, with 13 bases in between.

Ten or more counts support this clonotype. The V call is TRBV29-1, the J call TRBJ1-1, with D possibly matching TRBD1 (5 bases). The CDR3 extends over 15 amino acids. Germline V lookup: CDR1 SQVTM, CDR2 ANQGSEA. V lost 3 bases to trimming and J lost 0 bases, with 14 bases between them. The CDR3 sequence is CSVDPGLGMNTEAFF. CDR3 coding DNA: TGCAGCGTTGATCCAGGGTTGGGGATGAACACTGAAGCTTTCTTT.

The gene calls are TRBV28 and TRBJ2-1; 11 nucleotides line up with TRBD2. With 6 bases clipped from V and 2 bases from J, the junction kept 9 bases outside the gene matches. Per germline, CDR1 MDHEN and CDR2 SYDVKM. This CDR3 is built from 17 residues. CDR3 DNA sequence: TGTGCCAGCAGCCGGACTAAGACTAGCGGGACCTACAATGAGCAGTTCTTC. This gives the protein CASSRTKTSGTYNEQFF. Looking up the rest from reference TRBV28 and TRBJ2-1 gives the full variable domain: DVKVTQSSRYLVKRTGEKVFLECVQDMDHENMFWYRQDPGLGLRLIYFSYDVKMKEKGDIPEGYSVSREKKERFSLILESASTNQTSMYLCASSRTKTSGTYNEQFFGPGTRLTVL.

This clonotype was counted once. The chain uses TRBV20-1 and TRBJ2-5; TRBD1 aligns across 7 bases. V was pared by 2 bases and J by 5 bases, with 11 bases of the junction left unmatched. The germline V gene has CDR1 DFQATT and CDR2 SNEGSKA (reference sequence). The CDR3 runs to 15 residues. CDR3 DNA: TGCAGTGCTAGAACCTTCGGCAGGGGGAGTGAGACCCAGTACTTC. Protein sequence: CSARTFGRGSETQYF.

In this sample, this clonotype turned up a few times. CDR3 amino acids: CASSRHGGEGTYEQYF. As DNA, the CDR3 is TGTGCCAGCAGCCGACATGGGGGTGAAGGGACCTACGAGCAGTACTTC. This chain links TRBV6-5 with TRBJ2-7, with D perhaps being TRBD1 or TRBD2 (5 bases each). V was trimmed by 6 bases and J by 2 bases, leaving 20 bases between them. This CDR3 has 16 residues. Germline V gene data show CDR1 as MNHEY and CDR2 as SVGAGI.

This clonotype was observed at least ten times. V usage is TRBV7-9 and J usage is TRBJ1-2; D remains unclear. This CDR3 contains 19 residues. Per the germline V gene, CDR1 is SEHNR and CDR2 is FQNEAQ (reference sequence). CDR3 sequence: CGEAWGGTPNYGSNYGYTF. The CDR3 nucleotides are TGTGGCGAAGCGTGGGGAGGAACCCCTAACTATGGCTCTAACTATGGCTACACCTTC.

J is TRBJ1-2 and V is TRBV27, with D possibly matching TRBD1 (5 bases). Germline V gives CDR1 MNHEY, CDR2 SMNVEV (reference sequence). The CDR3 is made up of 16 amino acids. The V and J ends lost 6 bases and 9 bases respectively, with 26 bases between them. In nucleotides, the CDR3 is TGTGCCAGCAGCGTGAGCGGGCCGGGGGTATGGGTTCGCTACACCTTC. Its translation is CASSVSGPGVWVRYTF.

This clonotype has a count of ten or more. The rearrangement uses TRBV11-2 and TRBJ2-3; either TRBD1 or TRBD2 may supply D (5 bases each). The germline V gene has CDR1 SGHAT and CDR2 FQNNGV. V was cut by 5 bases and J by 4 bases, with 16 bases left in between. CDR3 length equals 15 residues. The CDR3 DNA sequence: TGTGCCAGCAGCCGAGGTGGGGGTCCCGCAGATACGCAGTATTTT. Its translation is CASSRGGGPADTQYF. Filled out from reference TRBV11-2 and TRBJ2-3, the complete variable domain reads EAGVAQSPRYKIIEKRQSVAFWCNPISGHATLYWYQQILGQGPKLLIQFQNNGVVDDSQLPKDRFSAERLKGVDSTLKIQPAKLEDSAVYLCASSRGGGPADTQYFGPGTRLTVL.

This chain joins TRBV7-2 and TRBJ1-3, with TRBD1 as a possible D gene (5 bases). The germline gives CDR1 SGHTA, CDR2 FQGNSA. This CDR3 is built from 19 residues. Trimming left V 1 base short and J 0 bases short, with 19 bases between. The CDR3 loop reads CASSLENWRGISSGNTIYF. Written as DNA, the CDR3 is TGTGCCAGCAGCTTAGAGAACTGGCGGGGGATATCCTCTGGAAACACCATATATTTT.

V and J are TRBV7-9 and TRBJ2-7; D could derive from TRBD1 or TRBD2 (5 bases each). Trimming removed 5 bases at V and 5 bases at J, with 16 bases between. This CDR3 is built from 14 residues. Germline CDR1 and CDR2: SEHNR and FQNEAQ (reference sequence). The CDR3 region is CASSQDGGAHEQYF. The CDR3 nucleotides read TGTGCCAGCAGCCAAGATGGGGGAGCCCACGAGCAGTACTTC.

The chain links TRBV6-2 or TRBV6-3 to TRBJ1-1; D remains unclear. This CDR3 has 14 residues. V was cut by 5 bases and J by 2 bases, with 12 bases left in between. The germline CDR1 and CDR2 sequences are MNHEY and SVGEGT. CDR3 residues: CASSTTDENTEAFF. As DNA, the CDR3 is TGTGCCAGCAGTACGACGGACGAAAACACTGAAGCTTTCTTT.